This T cell receptor beta chain was identified during a study of blood T cells in healthy people across ages. A second PCR, run for about 7 to 12 cycles, used a sample-barcoded 5' primer plus a J-beta primer mix. TCRdb re-analysed the 5' RACE reads in MiXCR, keeping a single row per CDR3 protein. The sample shows roughly 1 million distinct CDR3 sequences, 25% of them seen only once. V was shortened by 8 bases and J by 1 base, with 11 bases between the two germline ends. Germline assignment: CDR1 MNHEY and CDR2 SMNVEV (reference sequence). This CDR3 is 13 amino acids long. This sample was also put to use in a study of T cells of mothers and their children.

The chain employs TRBV27 and TRBJ1-2; tentative D call: TRBD1 (5 bases). Input material: blood. This TCR derives from a girl aged 2 to 9 in good health. The chain's CDR3 is CASRAGVNYGYTF. For the CDR3, the DNA is TGTGCCAGCCGGGCGGGGGTTAACTATGGCTACACCTTC.